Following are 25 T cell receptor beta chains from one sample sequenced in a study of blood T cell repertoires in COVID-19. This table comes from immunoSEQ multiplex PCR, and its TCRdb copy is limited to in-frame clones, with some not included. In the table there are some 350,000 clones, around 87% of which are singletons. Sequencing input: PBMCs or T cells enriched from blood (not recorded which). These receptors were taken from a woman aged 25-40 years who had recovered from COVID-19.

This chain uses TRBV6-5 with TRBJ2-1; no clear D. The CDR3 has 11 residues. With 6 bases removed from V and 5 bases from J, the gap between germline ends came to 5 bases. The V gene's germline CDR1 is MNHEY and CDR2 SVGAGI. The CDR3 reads CASRANNEQFF. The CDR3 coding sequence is TGTGCCAGCAGAGCCAACAATGAGCAGTTCTTC.

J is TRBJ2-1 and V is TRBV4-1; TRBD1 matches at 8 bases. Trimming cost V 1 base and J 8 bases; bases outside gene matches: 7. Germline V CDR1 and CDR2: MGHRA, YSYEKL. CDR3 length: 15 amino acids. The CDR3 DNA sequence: TGCGCCAGCAGCCAAGTTTTGGCAGGGGGCTATGAGCAGTTCTTC. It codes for CASSQVLAGGYEQFF.

CDR3 sequence (DNA): TGTGCCAGTAGTATAACTAGCGGCACAGATACGCAGTATTTT. Amino acids: CASSITSGTDTQYF. This sequence joins TRBV19 and TRBJ2-3, with 7 bases that match TRBD2. V was clipped by 2 bases and J by 1 base; unmatched bases: 0. The length of the CDR3 is 14 residues. Germline CDR1 is LNHDA and CDR2 is SQIVND (reference sequence).

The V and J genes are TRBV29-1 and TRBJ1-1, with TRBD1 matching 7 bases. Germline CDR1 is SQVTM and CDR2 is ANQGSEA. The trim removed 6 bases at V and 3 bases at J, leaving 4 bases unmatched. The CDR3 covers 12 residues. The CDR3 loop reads CSVADRDTEAFF. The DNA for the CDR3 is TGCAGCGTCGCCGACAGGGACACTGAAGCTTTCTTT.

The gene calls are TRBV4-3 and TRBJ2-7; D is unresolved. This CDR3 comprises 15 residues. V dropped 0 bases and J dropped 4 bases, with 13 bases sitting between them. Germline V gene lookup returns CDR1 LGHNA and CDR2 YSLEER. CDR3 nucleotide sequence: TGCGCCAGCAGCCAAGATAGGCACGGAGAGTACGAGCAGTACTTC. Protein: CASSQDRHGEYEQYF.

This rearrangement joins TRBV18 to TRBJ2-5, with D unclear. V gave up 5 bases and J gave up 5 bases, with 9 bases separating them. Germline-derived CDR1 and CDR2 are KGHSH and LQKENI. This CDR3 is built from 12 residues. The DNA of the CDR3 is TGTGCCAGCTCATCGGCCGGGGAGACCCAGTACTTC. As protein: CASSSAGETQYF. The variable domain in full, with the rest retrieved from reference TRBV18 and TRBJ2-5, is NAGVMQNPRHLVRRRGQEARLRCSPMKGHSHVYWYRQLPEEGLKFMVYLQKENIIDESGMPKERFSAEFPKEGPSILRIQQVVRGDSAAYFCASSSAGETQYFGPGTRLLVL.

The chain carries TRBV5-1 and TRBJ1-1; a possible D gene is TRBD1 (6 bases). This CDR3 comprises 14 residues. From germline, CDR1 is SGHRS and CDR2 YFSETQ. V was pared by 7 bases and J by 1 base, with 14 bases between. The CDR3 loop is CASFLQTGNTEAFF. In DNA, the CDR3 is TGCGCCAGCTTCCTCCAGACAGGGAACACTGAAGCTTTCTTT.

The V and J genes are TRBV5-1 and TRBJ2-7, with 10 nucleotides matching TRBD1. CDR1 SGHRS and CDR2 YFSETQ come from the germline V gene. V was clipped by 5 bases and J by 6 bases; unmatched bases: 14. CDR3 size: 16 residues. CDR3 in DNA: TGCGCCAGCAGGGAACCCGGGACAGGGGTATCCGGCGAGCAGTACTTC. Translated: CASREPGTGVSGEQYF.

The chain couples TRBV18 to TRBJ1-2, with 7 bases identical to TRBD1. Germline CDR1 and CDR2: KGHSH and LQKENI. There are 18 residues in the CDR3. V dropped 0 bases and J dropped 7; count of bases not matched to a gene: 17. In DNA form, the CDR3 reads TGTGCCAGCTCACCACCGATGTCCCTTAGAGACAGGGTTTCTGGCTACACCTTC. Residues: CASSPPMSLRDRVSGYTF.

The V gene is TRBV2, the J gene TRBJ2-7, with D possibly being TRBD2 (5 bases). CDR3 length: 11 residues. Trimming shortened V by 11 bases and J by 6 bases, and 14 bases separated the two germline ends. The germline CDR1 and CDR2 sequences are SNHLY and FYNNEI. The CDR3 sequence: CAGGRSIEQYF. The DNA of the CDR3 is TGTGCCGGAGGACGGTCCATCGAGCAGTACTTC.

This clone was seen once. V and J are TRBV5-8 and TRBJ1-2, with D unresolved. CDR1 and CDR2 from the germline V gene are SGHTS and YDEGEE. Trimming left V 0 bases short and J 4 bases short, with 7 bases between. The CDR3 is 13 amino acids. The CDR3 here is CASSLGGAYGYTF. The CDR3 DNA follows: TGTGCCAGCAGCTTGGGAGGCGCCTATGGCTACACCTTC.

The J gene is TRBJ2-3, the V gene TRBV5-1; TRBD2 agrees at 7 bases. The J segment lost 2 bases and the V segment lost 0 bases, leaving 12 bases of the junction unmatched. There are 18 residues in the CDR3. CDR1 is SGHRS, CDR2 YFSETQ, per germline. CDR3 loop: CASSLGPLGGGATDTQYF. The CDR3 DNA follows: TGCGCCAGCAGCTTGGGGCCCCTTGGCGGGGGAGCCACAGATACGCAGTATTTT.

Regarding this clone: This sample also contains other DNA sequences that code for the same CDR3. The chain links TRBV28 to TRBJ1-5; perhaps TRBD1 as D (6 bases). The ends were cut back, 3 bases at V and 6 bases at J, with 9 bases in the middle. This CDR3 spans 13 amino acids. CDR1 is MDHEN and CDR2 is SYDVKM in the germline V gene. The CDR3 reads CASSLTGGQPQHF. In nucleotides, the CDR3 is TGTGCCAGCAGTTTGACAGGAGGTCAGCCCCAGCATTTT.

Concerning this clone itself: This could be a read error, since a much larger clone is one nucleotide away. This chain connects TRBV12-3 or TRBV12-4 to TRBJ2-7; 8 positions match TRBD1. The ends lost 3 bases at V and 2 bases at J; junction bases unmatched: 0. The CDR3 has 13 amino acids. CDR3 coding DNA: TGTGCCAGCAGTTTGACAGGGGCCTACGAGCAGTACTTC. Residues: CASSLTGAYEQYF.

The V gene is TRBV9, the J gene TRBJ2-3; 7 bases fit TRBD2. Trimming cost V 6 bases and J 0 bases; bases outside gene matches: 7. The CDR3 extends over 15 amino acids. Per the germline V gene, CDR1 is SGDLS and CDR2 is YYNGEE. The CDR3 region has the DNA TGTGCCAGCACCAGACTCGGGGGGAGCACAGATACGCAGTATTTT. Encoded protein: CASTRLGGSTDTQYF.

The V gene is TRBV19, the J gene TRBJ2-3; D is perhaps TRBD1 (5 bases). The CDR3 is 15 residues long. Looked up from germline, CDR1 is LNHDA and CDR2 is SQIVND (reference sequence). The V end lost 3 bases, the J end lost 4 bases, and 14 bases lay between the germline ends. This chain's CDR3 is CASSIRTGYADTQYF. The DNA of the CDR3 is TGTGCCAGTAGTATTCGAACAGGCTATGCAGATACGCAGTATTTT.

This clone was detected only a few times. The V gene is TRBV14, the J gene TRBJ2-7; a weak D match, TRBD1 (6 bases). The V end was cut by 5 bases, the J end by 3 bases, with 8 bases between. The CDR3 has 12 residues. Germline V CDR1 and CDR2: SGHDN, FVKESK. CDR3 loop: CASSVQGYEQYF. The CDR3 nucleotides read TGTGCCAGCAGCGTACAGGGCTACGAGCAGTACTTC.

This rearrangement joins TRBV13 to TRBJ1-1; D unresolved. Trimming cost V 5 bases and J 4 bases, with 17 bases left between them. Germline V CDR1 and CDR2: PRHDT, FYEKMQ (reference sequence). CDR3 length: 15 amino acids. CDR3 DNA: TGTGCCAGCAGCCCCCCGACCGGGGTGGGCACTGAAGCTTTCTTT. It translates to CASSPPTGVGTEAFF. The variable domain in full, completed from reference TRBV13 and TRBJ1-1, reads AAGVIQSPRHLIKEKRETATLKCYPIPRHDTVYWYQQGPGQDPQFLISFYEKMQSDKGSIPDRFSAQQFSDYHSELNMSSLELGDSALYFCASSPPTGVGTEAFFGQGTRLTVV.

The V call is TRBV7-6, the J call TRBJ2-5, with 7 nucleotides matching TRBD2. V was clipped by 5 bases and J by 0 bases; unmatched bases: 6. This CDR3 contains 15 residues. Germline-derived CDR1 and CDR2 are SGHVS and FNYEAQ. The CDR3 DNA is TGTGCCAGCAGCCAGTGGGGGGGGTACCAAGAGACCCAGTACTTC. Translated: CASSQWGGYQETQYF.

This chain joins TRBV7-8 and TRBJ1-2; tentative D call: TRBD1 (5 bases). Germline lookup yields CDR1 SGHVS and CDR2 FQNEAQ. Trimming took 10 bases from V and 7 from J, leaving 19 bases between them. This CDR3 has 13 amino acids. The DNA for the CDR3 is TGTGCCACCCAATTCAGGGCGCAGAGTGGCTACACCTTC. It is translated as CATQFRAQSGYTF.

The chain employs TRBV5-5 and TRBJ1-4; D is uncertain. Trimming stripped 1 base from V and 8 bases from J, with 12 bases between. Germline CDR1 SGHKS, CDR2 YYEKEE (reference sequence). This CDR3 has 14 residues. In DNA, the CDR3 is TGTGCCAGCAGCTTGAGCCTGGGGAGCGAAAAACTGTTTTTT. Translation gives CASSLSLGSEKLFF.

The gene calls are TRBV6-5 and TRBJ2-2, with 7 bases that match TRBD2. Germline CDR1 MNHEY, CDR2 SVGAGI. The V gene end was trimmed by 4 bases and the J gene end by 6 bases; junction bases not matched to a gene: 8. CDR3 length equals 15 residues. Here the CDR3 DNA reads TGTGCCAGCAGTTTGCTGAGCGGGGCCGCCGGGGAGCTGTTTTTT. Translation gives CASSLLSGAAGELFF.

The CDR3 DNA reads TGCGCCAGCAGCCAACCAACTCAAACCTACGAGCAGTACTTC. It yields the protein CASSQPTQTYEQYF. The V gene is TRBV4-1, the J gene TRBJ2-7; D gene unclear. Germline V gene data show CDR1 as MGHRA and CDR2 as YSYEKL. The ends were cut back, 2 bases at V and 2 bases at J, with 10 bases in the middle. The CDR3 runs 14 residues.

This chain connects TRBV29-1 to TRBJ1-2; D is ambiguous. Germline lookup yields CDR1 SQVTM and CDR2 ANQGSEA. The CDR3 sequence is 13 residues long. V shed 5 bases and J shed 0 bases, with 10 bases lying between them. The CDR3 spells CSVTAIANYGYTF. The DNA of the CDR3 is TGCAGCGTTACAGCTATAGCTAACTATGGCTACACCTTC.

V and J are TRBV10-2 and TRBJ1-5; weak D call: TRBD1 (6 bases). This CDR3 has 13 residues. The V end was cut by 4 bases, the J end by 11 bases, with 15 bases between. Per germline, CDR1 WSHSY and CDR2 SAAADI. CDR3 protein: CASSGTALVAQHF. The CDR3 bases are TGCGCCAGCAGTGGGACAGCTTTGGTGGCCCAGCATTTT.